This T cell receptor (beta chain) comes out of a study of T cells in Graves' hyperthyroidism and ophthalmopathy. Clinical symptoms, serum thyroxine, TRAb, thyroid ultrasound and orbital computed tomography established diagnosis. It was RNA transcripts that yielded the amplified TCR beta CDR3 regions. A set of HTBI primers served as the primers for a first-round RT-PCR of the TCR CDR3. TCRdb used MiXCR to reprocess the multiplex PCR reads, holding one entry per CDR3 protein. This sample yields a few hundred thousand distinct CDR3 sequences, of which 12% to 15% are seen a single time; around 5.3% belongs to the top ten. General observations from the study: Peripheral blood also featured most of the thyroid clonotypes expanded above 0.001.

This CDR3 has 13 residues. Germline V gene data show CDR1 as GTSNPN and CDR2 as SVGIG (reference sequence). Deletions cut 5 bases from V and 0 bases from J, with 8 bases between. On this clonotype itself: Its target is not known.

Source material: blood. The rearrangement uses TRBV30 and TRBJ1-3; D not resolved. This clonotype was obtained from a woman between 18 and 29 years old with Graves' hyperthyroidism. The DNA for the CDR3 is TGTGCCTGGTCGGGAATCTCTGGAAACACCATATATTTT. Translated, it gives CAWSGISGNTIYF.